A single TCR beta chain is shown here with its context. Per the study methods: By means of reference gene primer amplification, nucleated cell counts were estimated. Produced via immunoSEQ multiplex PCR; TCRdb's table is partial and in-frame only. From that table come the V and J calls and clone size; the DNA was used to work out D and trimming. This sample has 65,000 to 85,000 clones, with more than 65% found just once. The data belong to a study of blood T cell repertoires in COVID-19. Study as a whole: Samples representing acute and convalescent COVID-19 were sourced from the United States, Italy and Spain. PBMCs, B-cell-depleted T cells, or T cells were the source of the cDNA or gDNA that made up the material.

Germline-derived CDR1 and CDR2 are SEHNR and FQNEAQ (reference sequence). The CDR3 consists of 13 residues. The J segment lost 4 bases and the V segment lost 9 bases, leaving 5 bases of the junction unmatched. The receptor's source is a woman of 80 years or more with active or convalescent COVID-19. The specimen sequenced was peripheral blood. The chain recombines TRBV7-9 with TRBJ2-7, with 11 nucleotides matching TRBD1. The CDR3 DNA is TGTGCCAGTAAACGGGACAGGGGGTACGAGCAGTACTTC. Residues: CASKRDRGYEQYF.